This record covers a single TCR beta chain. Its specificity is unknown. Germline lookup yields CDR1 LNHDA and CDR2 SQIVND (reference sequence). Trimming took 7 bases from V and 1 from J, leaving 14 bases between them. This CDR3 is 15 amino acids long. The data are from a study of a mutant IDH1 vaccine in newly diagnosed glioma. The wider study: Patients' prior therapy spanned radiotherapy, temozolomide, or both; most underwent both. Findings and limits, study-wide: A vaccine-induced immune response developed in around 92% of the patients. Shifts in the top peripheral T cell clonotypes seemed unrelated to pseudoprogression.

Generated by immunoSEQ multiplex PCR, the TCRdb table keeps only in-frame clones and is missing some. Of approximately 41,000 clones listed, 80% to 90% are singletons. As for time point: week 35, safety follow-up. Topical imiquimod accompanied each vaccine dose, which consisted of 300 ug of mutant IDH1 20-mer peptide. Patients had eight vaccinations, in weeks 1, 3, 5, 7, 11, 15, 19 and 23. Sample: PBMCs, taken from a glioma patient whose treatment included an IDH1 peptide vaccine. The clonotype originates from a man aged 35-49 years with glioma. This chain joins TRBV19 and TRBJ2-1, with D tentatively TRBD1 (5 bases). CDR3 nucleotide sequence: TGTGCCAGTAATATCGGGCAGGGTTCCTACAATGAGCAGTTCTTC. Translated: CASNIGQGSYNEQFF.